This is a list of T cell receptor beta chains from one sample in a study of OX40 agonist ivuxolimab in advanced cancers. Clones were sequenced by immunoSEQ multiplex PCR, and TCRdb holds only the in-frame ones, with some missing. Found here are fewer than 80,000 clones, 75% to 90% of them singletons; the top ten hold 5% to 6.5%. The sample consisted of CD4+ or CD8+ T cells sorted from blood, taken in a trial of the OX40 agonist ivuxolimab. These receptors all come from an adult with an advanced solid tumor such as melanoma, head and neck, liver or kidney cancer. CDR3s include the opening cysteine and the closing phenylalanine or tryptophan. Size tells how often a clone was seen (once, few, many) or the class of an expanded clone, and some rows leave it out.

j_call v_call clone_size cdr3_length cdr3_aa
TRBJ1-1 TRBV15 few 15 CATSRPGDSSWGAFF
TRBJ2-7 TRBV7-9 once 13 CASSAPLSGEQYF
TRBJ2-3 TRBV10-1 . 13 CASSDAHPDTQYF
TRBJ2-1 TRBV4-2 . 12 CASSQEPGMQFF
TRBJ2-7 TRBV6-5 . 15 CASKPARGQGYEQYF
TRBJ2-1 TRBV11-1 few 13 CASSGTRFDEQFF
TRBJ1-1 TRBV7-9 . 14 CASSLNKYGTEAFF
TRBJ2-7 TRBV15 . 13 CATRMTGFYEQYF
TRBJ1-1 TRBV7-9 . 13 CASSDQGAFEAFF
TRBJ1-4 TRBV13 . 16 CASSPGEGATNEKLFF
TRBJ1-4 TRBV7-2 . 14 CASSFTGINEKLFF
TRBJ2-3 TRBV27 . 16 CASWRNGGAVYDTQYF
TRBJ2-5 TRBV19 . 13 CASREGLGETQYF
TRBJ1-4 TRBV9 . 15 CASSVKGATNEKLFF
TRBJ2-7 TRBV11-2 . 14 CASSFSGTRREQYF
TRBJ2-1 TRBV9 . 17 CASSVEEGGLPYNEQFF
TRBJ2-7 TRBV18 . 13 CASSSDLTYEQYF
TRBJ2-3 TRBV5-6 . 14 CASRLGGMTDTQYF
TRBJ1-4 TRBV27 once 14 CASSTRQNNEKLFF
TRBJ1-1 TRBV19 . 17 CASSIGAARVRRTEAFF
TRBJ2-7 TRBV4-1 . 15 CASATGTGGSYEQYF
TRBJ2-3 TRBV12-5 . 12 CASGFSTDTQYF
TRBJ1-2 TRBV18 . 13 CASSPTGGYGYTF
TRBJ2-7 TRBV14 few 13 CASRLGQTYEQYF
TRBJ1-2 TRBV4-3 . 16 CASSQDQGPGGYGYTF
TRBJ2-3 TRBV11-2 . 13 CASSTGIKDTQYF
TRBJ1-5 TRBV27 . 14 CASSLKVGGGPQHF
TRBJ1-2 TRBV9 . 12 CASSGRINGYTF